The clone carrying this T cell receptor (beta chain) was recorded at least ten times. The ends were cut back, 6 bases at V and 5 bases at J, with 8 bases in the middle. The CDR3 consists of 12 residues. Germline CDR1 reads LNHDA; CDR2 reads SQIVND (reference sequence). Individual cDNA molecules were tagged with unique molecular identifiers. TCRdb reanalysed the 5' RACE reads using MiXCR and keeps one entry per CDR3 protein. The data hold over 90,000 distinct CDR3 sequences, with approximately 14% observed a single time. This entry comes from a study of early T cells in non-severe SARS-CoV-2 infection.

The rearrangement links TRBV19 to TRBJ1-5; D unresolved. The sample taken for sequencing was whole blood. The clonotype was recovered from an adult who was a healthcare worker with PCR-confirmed SARS-CoV-2 infection or an uninfected control (not recorded which). The CDR3 loop is CASRTVDQPQHF. The DNA of the CDR3 is TGTGCCAGTAGGACGGTCGATCAGCCCCAGCATTTT.